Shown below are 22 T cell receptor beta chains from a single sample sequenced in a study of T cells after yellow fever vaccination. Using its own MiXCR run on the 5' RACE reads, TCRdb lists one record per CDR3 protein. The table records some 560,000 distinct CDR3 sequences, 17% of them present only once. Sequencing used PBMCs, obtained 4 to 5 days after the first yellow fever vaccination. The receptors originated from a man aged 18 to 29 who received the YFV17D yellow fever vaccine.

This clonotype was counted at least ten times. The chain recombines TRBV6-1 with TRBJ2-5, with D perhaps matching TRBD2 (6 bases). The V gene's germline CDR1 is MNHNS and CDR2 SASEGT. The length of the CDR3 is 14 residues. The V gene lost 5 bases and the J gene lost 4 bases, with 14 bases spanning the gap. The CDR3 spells CASSPPGRGETQYF. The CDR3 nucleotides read TGTGCCAGCAGTCCCCCCGGGAGAGGAGAGACCCAGTACTTC.

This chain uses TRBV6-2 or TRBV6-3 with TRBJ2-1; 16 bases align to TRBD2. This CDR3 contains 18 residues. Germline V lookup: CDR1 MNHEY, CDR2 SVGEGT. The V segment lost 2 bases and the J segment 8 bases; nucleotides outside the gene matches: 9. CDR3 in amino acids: CASSYRGTSGGARHEQFF. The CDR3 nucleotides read TGTGCCAGCAGTTACCGTGGGACTAGCGGGGGGGCAAGGCATGAGCAGTTCTTC.

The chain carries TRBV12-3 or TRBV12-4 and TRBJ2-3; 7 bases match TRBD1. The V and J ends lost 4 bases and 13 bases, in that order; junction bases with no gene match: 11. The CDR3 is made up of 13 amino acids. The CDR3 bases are TGTGCCAGCAGTTCCCGGGGTAGGGGGCAGGAGTATTTT. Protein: CASSSRGRGQEYF.

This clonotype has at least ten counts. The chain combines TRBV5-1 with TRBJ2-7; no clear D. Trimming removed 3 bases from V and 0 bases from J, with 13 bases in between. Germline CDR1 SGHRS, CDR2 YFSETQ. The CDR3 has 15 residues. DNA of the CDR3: TGCGCCAGCAGCTCAAACCCTTCCGGCTCCTACGAGCAGTACTTC. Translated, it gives CASSSNPSGSYEQYF.

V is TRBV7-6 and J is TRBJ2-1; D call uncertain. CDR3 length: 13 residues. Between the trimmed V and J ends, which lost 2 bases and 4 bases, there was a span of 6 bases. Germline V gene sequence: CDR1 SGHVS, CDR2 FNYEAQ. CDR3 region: CASSLQLYNEQFF. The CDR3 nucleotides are TGTGCCAGCAGCTTACAATTATACAATGAGCAGTTCTTC. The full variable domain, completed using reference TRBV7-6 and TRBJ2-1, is GAGVSQSPRYKVTKRGQDVALRCDPISGHVSLYWYRQALGQGPEFLTYFNYEAQQDKSGLPNDRFSAERPEGSISTLTIQRTEQRDSAMYRCASSLQLYNEQFFGPGTRLTVL.

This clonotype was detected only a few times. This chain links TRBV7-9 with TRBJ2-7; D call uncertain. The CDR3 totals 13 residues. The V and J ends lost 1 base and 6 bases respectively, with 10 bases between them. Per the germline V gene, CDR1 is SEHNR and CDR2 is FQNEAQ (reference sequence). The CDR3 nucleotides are TGTGCCAGCAGCTTAGTAGGCCGGAGCGAGCAGTACGTC. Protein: CASSLVGRSEQYV.

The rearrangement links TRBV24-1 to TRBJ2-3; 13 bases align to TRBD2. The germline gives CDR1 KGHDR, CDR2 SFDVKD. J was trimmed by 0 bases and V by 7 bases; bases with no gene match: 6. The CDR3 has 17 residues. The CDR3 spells CATSRLAGGTSTDTQYF. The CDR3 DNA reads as TGTGCCACCAGCCGACTAGCGGGGGGTACTAGCACAGATACGCAGTATTTT.

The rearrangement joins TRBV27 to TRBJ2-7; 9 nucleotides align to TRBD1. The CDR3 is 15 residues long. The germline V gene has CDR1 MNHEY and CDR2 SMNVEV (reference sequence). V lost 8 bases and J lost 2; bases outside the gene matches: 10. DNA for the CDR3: TGTGCCAGCGGCGTGGGGACAGGGATTCCCTACGAGCAGTACGTC. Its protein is CASGVGTGIPYEQYV.

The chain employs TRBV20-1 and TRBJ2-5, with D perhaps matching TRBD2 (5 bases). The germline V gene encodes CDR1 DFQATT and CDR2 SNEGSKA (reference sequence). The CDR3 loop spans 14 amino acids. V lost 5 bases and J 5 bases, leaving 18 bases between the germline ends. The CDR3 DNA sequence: TGCAGTGCTTCAGCGGCCTCGGCTTGGGAGACCCAGTACTTC. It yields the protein CSASAASAWETQYF.

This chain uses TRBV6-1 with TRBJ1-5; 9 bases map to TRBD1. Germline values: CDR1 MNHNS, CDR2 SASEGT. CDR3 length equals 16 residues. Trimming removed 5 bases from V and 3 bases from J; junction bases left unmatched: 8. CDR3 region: CASSPWTGAFNQPQHF. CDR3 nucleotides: TGTGCCAGCAGTCCTTGGACAGGGGCCTTCAATCAGCCCCAGCATTTT.

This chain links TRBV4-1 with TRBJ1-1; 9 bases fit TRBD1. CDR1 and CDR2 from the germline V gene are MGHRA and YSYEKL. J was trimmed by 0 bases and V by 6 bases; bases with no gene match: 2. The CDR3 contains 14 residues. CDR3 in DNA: TGCGCCAGCAGACAGGGGGCGATGAACACTGAAGCTTTCTTT. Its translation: CASRQGAMNTEAFF.

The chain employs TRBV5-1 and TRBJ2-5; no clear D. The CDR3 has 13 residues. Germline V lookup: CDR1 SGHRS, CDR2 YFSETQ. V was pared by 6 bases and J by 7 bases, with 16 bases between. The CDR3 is CASTRQGSATQYF. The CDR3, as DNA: TGCGCCAGCACCAGACAAGGCTCGGCGACCCAGTACTTC. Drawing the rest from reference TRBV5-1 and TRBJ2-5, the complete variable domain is KAGVTQTPRYLIKTRGQQVTLSCSPISGHRSVSWYQQTPGQGLQFLFEYFSETQRNKGNFPGRFSGRQFSNSRSEMNVSTLELGDSALYLCASTRQGSATQYFGPGTRLLVL.

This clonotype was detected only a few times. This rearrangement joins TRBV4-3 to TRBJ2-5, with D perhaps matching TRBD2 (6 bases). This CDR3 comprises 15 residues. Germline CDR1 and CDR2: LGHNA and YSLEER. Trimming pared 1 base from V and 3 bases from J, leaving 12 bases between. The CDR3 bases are TGCGCCAGCAGCCAAGGTGGATGGGGGGAAGAGACCCAGTACTTC. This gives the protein CASSQGGWGEETQYF.

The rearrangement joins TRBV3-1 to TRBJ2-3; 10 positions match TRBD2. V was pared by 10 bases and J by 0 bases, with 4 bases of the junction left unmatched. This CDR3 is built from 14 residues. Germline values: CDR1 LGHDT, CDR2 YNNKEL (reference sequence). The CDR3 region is CATLAGISTDTQYF. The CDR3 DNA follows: TGTGCCACACTAGCGGGGATTAGCACAGATACGCAGTATTTT.

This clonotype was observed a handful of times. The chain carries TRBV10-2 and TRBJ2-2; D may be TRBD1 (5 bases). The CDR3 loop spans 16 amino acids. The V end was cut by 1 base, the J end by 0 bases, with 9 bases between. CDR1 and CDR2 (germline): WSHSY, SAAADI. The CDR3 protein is CASSELQDANTGELFF. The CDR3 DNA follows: TGCGCCAGCAGTGAGTTACAGGACGCGAACACCGGGGAGCTGTTTTTT.

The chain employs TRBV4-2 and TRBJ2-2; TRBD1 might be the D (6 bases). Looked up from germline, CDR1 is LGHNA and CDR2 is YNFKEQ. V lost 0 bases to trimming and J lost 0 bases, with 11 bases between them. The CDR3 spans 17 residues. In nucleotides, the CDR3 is TGTGCCAGCAGCCAAGATTACCAGGGGTCGAACACCGGGGAGCTGTTTTTT. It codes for CASSQDYQGSNTGELFF.

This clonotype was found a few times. The CDR3 region is CASSLVARGEQFF. Written as DNA, the CDR3 is TGTGCCAGCAGCTTAGTGGCACGGGGTGAGCAGTTCTTC. This chain links TRBV7-2 with TRBJ2-1, with a possible D match to TRBD2 (5 bases). Germline V gene sequence: CDR1 SGHTA, CDR2 FQGNSA. Trimming stripped 1 base from V and 9 bases from J, with 10 bases between. The CDR3 is 13 residues long. The full variable domain, in which reference TRBV7-2 and TRBJ2-1 provide the parts outside the CDR3, is GAGVSQSPSNKVTEKGKDVELRCDPISGHTALYWYRQSLGQGLEFLIYFQGNSAPDKSGLPSDRFSAERTGGSVSTLTIQRTQQEDSAVYLCASSLVARGEQFFGPGTRLTVL.

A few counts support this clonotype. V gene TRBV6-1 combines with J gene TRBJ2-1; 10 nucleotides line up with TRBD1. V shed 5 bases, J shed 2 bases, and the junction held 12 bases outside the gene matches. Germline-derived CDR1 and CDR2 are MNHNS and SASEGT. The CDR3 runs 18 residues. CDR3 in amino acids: CASSLLSAGQGPYNEQFF. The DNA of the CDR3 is TGTGCCAGCAGTCTTCTCTCCGCGGGACAGGGGCCCTACAATGAGCAGTTCTTC.

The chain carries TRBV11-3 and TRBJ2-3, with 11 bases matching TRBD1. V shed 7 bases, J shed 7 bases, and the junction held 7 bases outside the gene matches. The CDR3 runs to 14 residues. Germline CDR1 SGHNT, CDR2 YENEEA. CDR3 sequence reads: CASKGTGGFNTQYF. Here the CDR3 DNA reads TGTGCCAGCAAAGGGACAGGGGGTTTTAATACGCAGTATTTT.

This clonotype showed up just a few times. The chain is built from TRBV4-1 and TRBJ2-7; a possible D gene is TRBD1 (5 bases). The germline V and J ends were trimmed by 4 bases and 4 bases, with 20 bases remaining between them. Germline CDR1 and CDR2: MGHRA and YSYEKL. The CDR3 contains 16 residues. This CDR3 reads CASSPLVTAIGYEQYF. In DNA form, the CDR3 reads TGCGCCAGCAGCCCTCTGGTGACAGCAATCGGGTACGAGCAGTACTTC.

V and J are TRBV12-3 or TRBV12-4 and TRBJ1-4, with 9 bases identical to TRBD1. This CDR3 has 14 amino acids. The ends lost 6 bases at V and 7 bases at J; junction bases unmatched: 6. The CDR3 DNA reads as TGTGCCAGCAGGGAGACAGGGGGTATTGAAAAACTGTTTTTT. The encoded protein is CASRETGGIEKLFF.

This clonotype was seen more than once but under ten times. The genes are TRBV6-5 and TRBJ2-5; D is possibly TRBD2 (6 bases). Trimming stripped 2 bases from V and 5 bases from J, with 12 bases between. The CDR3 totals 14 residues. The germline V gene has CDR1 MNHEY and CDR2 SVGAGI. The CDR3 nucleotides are TGTGCCAGCAGTTACGCGGGGACTGTCGAGACCCAGTACTTC. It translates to CASSYAGTVETQYF.